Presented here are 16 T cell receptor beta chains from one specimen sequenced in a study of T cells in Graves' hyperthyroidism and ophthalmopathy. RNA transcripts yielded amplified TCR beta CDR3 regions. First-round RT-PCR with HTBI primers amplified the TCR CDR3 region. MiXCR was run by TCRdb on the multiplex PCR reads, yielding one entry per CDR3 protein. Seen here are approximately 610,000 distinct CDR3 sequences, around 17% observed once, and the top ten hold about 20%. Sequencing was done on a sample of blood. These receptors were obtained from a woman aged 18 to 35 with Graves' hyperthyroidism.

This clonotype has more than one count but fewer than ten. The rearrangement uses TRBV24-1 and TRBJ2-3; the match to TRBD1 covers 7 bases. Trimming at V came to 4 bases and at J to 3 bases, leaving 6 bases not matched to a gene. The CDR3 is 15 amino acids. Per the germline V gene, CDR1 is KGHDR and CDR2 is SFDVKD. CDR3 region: CATSETGTDTDTQYF. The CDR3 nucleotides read TGTGCCACCAGTGAGACCGGGACAGATACAGATACGCAGTATTTT.

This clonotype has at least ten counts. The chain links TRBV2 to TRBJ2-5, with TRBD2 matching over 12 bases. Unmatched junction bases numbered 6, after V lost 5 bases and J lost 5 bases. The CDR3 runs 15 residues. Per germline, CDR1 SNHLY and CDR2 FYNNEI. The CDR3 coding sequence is TGTGCCAGCAGTCAAGGACTAGCGGGGTTGGAGACCCAGTACTTC. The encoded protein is CASSQGLAGLETQYF.

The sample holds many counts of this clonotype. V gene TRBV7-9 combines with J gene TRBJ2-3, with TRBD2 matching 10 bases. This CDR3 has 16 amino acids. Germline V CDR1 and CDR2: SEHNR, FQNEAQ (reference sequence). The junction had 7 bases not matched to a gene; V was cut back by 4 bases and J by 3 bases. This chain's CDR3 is CASSSTGTSDTDTQYF. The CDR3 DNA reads TGTGCCAGCAGCTCAACCGGGACTAGCGATACAGATACGCAGTATTTT.

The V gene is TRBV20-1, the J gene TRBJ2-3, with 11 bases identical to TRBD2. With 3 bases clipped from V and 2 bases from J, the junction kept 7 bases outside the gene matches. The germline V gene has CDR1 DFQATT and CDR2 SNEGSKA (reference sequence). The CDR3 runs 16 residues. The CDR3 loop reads CSARPGTSGLTDTQYF. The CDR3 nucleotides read TGCAGTGCTAGGCCCGGGACTAGCGGCCTCACAGATACGCAGTATTTT.

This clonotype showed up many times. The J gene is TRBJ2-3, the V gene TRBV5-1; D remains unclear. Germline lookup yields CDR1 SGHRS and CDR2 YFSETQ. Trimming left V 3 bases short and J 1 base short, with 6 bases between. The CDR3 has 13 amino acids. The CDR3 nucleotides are TGCGCCAGCAGCTCGGAAGGCACAGATACGCAGTATTTT. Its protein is CASSSEGTDTQYF.

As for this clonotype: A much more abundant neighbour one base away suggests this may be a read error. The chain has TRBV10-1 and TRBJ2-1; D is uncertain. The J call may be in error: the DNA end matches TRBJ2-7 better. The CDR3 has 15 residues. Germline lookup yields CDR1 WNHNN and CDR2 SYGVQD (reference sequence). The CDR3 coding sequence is TGCGCCAGCCCGGGTGGGCCTCACTCCTACAATGAGCAGTACTTC. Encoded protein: CASPGGPHSYNEQYF.

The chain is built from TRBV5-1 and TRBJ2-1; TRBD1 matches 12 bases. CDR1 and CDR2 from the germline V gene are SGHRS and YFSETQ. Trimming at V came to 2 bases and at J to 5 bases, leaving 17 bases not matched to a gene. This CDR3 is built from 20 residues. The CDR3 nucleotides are TGCGCCAGCAGCTTCCCAATCCGGGACAGGGGGCAAGGGGTGAACAATGAGCAGTTCTTC. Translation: CASSFPIRDRGQGVNNEQFF.

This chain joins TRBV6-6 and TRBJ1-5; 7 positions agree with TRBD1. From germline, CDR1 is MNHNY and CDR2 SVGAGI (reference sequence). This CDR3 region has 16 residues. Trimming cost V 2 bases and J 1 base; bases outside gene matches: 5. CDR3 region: CASSYGGGLSNQPQHF. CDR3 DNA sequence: TGTGCCAGCAGTTACGGAGGGGGCCTAAGCAATCAGCCCCAGCATTTT.

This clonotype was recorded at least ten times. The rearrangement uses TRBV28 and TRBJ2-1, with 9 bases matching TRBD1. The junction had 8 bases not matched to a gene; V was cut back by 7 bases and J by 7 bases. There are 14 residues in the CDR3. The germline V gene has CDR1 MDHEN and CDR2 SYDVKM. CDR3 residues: CASTEGGQGNEQFF. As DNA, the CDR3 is TGTGCCAGCACCGAGGGCGGACAGGGGAATGAGCAGTTCTTC.

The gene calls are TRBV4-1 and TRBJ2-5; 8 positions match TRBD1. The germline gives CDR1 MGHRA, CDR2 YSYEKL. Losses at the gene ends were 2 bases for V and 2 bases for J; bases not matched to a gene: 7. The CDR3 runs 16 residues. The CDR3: CASSQPTTGVQETQYF. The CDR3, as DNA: TGCGCCAGCAGCCAACCCACGACAGGGGTGCAAGAGACCCAGTACTTC.

CDR3 residues: CASSPLGTGGNIQYF. In nucleotides, the CDR3 is TGTGCCAGCTCACCCCTTGGGACAGGGGGGAACATTCAGTACTTC. The chain joins TRBV18 to TRBJ2-4; 11 bases match TRBD1. The CDR3 has 15 amino acids. The trim removed 3 bases at V and 7 bases at J, leaving 5 bases unmatched. Germline values: CDR1 KGHSH, CDR2 LQKENI.

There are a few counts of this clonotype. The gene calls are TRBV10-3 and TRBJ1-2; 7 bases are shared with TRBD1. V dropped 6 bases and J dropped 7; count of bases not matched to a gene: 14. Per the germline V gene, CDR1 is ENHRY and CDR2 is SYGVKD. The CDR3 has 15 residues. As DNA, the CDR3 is TGTGCCATCAGCGAGCCGAACAGGGGTTCTGGTGGCTACACCTTC. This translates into CAISEPNRGSGGYTF.

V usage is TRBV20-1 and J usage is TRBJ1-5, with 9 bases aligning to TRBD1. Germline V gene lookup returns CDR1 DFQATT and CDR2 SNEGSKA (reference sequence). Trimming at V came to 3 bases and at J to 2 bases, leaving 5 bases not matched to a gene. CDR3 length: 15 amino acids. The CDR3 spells CSASTGGAGNQPQHF. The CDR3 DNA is TGCAGTGCTAGTACAGGGGGCGCCGGCAATCAGCCCCAGCATTTT.

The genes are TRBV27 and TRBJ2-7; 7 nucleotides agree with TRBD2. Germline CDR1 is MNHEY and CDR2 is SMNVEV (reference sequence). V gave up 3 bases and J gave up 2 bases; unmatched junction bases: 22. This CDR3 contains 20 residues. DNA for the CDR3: TGTGCCAGCAGTTTTGGCTTTGTCGGCGGGGTCTCGCGGGAGACCTACGAGCAGTACTTC. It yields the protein CASSFGFVGGVSRETYEQYF.

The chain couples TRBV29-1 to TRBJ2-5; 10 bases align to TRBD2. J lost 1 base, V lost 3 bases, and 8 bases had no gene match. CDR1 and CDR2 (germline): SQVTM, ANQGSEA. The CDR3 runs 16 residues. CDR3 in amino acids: CSVDLAGEGPQETQYF. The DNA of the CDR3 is TGCAGCGTTGACCTAGCGGGAGAGGGCCCCCAAGAGACCCAGTACTTC. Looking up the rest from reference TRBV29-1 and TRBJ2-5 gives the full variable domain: SAVISQKPSRDICQRGTSLTIQCQVDSQVTMMFWYRQQPGQSLTLIATANQGSEATYESGFVIDKFPISRPNLTFSTLTVSNMSPEDSSIYLCSVDLAGEGPQETQYFGPGTRLLVL.

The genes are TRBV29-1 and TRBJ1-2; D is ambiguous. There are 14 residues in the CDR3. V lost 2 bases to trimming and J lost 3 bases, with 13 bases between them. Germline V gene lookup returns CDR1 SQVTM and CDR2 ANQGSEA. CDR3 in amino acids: CSVEHRETDYGYTF. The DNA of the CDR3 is TGCAGCGTTGAACATCGGGAAACGGACTATGGCTACACCTTC.